Reported below is one T cell receptor (beta chain). The specificity of this receptor is unknown. Qualities for individual bases were not recorded, and no much larger clone is one base off. Healthy HIV-negative adults with no recently reported acute infections or vaccinations were included as donors. Every donor was a Caucasian adult living in Nashville, Tennessee, USA. Magnetic negative selection was used to enrich CD4+ T cells, after which naive cells were positively selected on CD45RA and the negative fraction became the memory subset. After blood collection by leukapheresis, PBMCs were isolated using Ficoll-Histopaque density gradient centrifugation and then cryopreserved in the vapor phase of liquid nitrogen. Analytical flow cytometry was used to check the purity and quantity of every magnetically sorted T cell population. Each sorted fraction had its genomic DNA isolated and then quantified by UV absorbance on a Nanodrop 2000c.

The CDR3 runs 13 amino acids, cysteine and phenylalanine included. The entry retains the CDR3 DNA only, 39 bases that are in frame from base 1. The germline V gene supplies CDR1 MRHNA and CDR2 SNTAGT. V is cut by 5 bases and J by 3 bases, and the space between the germline ends is 5 bases. The data stem from a study of shared clonotypes between healthy human individuals (dated by TCRdb to the early 2020s). Study-level background: The cohort included a few men and a couple of women between 18 and 49 years of age. To estimate repertoire size and how much clonotypes are shared between individuals, the study performed deep sequencing of blood TCR repertoires from roughly five healthy adults. To increase sequencing depth and limit assay-specific biases, TCR repertoire library preparation and sequencing were carried out by different laboratories using diverse techniques. For each donor, CD4 naive and CD4 memory were each run on three plates, CD8 naive on two plates, and CD8 memory on one plate. Leukapheresis yielded between about 0.9 and 8.9 billion PBMCs per donor. The study at large found these results: Sampling was restricted to blood, and TCR repertoires in tissues likely differ from the TCR repertoires found in blood. Based on pairwise subsampling, the degree of clonotype sharing among donors was expected to be affected by sequencing depth. Compared with non-shared clonotypes, the clonotypes found in all four sorted-subset donors had higher generation probabilities. Roughly 5% of naive CD4, around 4% of naive CD8, around 2.3% of memory CD4, and less than 0.45% of memory CD8 clonotypes were shared across a few donors. Incomplete sequencing was indicated by rarefaction of sorted-subset datasets, despite the large sequencing depth. Naive subsets generally had larger estimated clonotype richness than memory subsets. The genetic and exposure-history diversity represented was limited by the small number of donors.

Using the deep immunoSEQ assay, TCR CDR3 regions were amplified from genomic DNA by multiplex PCR. For each cell subset, the extracted genomic DNA was distributed evenly across all wells of several immunoSEQ 96-well plates, and each plate served as one replicate. For sorted subsets, 200 to 250 ng genomic DNA, equal to 30,000 to 35,000 T cell genomes, was loaded into each replicate PCR. Purified libraries were measured with a Qubit 3.0 fluorometer, size-checked on a Bioanalyzer 2100, and measured again with the KAPA Library Quantification kit. A separate single-read 150-cycle Illumina NextSeq 550 flow cell was used to sequence each immunoSEQ 96-well plate. For the original study's pipeline: The immunoSEQ output contained only junctional sequences without quality scores, so filtering could not match that applied to full-length reads. Sequences were annotated with PyIR, a Python wrapper for IgBLAST v1.9, and V/J genes and CDR3 were assigned using IMGT germline references. Reads were filtered out if the reads had weak V/J assignments (E-value above 1e-6), no CDR3, stop codons, out-of-frame junctions, or ambiguous translated residues. V3J clonotypes were defined by identical inferred V gene, J gene, and CDR3 amino acid sequence. Percentage overlap between repertoires was calculated by dividing the number of shared unique clonotypes by the size of the smaller repertoire. Three approaches were used to assess repertoire richness: RTK rarefaction, the Chao1 estimator, and Recon v2.1 estimates of unobserved clonotypes. Generation probabilities for all TCRbeta clonotypes obtained by the gDNA method from a few donors were computed using OLGA. The immuneACCESS repertoire file appears here via TCRdb, limited to in-frame rearrangements. These files lack a portion of the clones; in checked studies, under half of the deficit traces to unresolved V genes, and the cause of the others is not known. V and J calls plus clone size are reproduced from that table; the DNA served to infer D and trimming. The sample table shows about 1 million clones, and about 75% are seen once. The ten largest clones add up to approximately 1.5% of the sample.

The rearrangement combines TRBV6-4 with TRBJ1-6, with no D gene named confidently. The TCR was taken from a man aged 18 to 30 in good health. Sequenced material: memory CD4+ T cells sorted from blood. What this sample's cell subset or site label stands for: CD45RA-negative fraction. The DNA sequence reads TGTGCCAGCAGTCTTAACTATAATTCACCCCTCCACTTT. Its protein reads: CASSLNYNSPLHF.